This entry describes one TCR beta chain. The data derive from a study of blood T cell repertoires in COVID-19. As originally analysed: Amplification of reference gene primers was used by the study to estimate nucleated cell counts. The data were produced by immunoSEQ multiplex PCR, yet TCRdb's version contains in-frame clones alone and is incomplete. V, J and clone size reflect that table, while D and trimming were determined from the DNA. This sample has around 94,000 clones, with roughly 89% found just once. What was sequenced was peripheral blood. The sequence was obtained from a woman aged 45-65 years with COVID-19, enrolled during active disease.

Here the CDR3 DNA reads TGTGCCAGCAGTTCGGGGACAGGGATATTGAGCTACACCTTC. This gives the protein CASSSGTGILSYTF. V is TRBV6-2 or TRBV6-3 and J is TRBJ1-2; TRBD1 agrees at 9 bases. V lost 4 bases to trimming and J lost 9 bases; unmatched junction nucleotides: 9. Germline CDR1 is MNHEY and CDR2 is SVGEGT. The length of the CDR3 is 14 residues.